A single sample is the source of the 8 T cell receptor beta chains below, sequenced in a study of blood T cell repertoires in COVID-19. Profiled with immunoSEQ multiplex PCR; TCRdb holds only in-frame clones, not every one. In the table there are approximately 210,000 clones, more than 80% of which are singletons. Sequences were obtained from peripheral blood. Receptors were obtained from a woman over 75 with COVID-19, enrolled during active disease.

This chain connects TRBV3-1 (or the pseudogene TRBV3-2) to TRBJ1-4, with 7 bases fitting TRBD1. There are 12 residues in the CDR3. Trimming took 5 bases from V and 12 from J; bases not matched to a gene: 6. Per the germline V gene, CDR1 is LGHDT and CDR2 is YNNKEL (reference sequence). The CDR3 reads CASSYYRGELFF. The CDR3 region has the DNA TGTGCCAGCAGCTATTACAGGGGTGAACTGTTTTTT.

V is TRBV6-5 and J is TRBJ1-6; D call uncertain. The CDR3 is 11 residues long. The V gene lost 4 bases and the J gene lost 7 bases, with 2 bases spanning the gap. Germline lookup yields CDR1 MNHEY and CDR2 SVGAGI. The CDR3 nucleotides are TGTGCCAGCAGTTCGAATTCACCCCTCCACTTT. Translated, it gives CASSSNSPLHF.

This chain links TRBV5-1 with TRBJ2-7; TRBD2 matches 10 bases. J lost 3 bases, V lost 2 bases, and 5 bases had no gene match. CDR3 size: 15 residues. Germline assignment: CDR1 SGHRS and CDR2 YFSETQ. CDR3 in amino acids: CASSLSGRGDYEQYF. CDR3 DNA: TGCGCCAGCAGCTTAAGCGGGAGGGGTGACTACGAGCAGTACTTC. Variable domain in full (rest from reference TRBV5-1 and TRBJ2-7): KAGVTQTPRYLIKTRGQQVTLSCSPISGHRSVSWYQQTPGQGLQFLFEYFSETQRNKGNFPGRFSGRQFSNSRSEMNVSTLELGDSALYLCASSLSGRGDYEQYFGPGTRLTVT.

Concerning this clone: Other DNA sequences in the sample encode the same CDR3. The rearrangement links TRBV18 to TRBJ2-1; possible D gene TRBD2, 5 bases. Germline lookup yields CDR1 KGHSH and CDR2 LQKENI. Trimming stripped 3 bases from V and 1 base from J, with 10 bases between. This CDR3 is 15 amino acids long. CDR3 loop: CASSPGGLSYNEQFF. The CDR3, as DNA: TGTGCCAGCTCACCGGGCGGGCTATCCTACAATGAGCAGTTCTTC.

The CDR3 bases are TGTGCCAGCAGCGTAGGACAAGTTAATTCACCCCTCCACTTT. Protein: CASSVGQVNSPLHF. This chain links TRBV9 with TRBJ1-6; D remains ambiguous. V lost 0 bases and J lost 6, with 7 bases in between. The CDR3 extends over 14 amino acids. The germline gives CDR1 SGDLS, CDR2 YYNGEE.

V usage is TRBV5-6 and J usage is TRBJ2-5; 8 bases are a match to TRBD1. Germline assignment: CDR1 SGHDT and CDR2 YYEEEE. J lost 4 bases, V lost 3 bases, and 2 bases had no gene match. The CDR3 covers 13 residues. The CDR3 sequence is CASSWGQAETQYF. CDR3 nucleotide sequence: TGTGCCAGCAGCTGGGGACAGGCAGAGACCCAGTACTTC. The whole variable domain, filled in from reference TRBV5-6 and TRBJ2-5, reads DAGVTQSPTHLIKTRGQQVTLRCSPKSGHDTVSWYQQALGQGPQFIFQYYEEEERQRGNFPDRFSGHQFPNYSSELNVNALLLGDSALYLCASSWGQAETQYFGPGTRLLVL.

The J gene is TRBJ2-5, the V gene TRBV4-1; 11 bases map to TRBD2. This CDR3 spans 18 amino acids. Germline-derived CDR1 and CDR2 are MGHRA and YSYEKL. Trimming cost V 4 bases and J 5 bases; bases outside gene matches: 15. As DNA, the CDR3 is TGCGCCAGCAGCCTCTCCATGCCAACTAGCGGGAGTTCTGAGACCCAGTACTTC. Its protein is CASSLSMPTSGSSETQYF.

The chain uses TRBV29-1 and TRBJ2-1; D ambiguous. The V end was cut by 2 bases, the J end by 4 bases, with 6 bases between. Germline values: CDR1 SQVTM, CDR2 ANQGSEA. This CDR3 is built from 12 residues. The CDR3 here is CSVELVYNEQFF. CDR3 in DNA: TGCAGCGTTGAACTAGTTTACAATGAGCAGTTCTTC.